The present entry profiles one T cell receptor beta chain with its context. Antigen specificity is unknown. TCRdb's copy holds only in-frame clones and misses some; the assay was immunoSEQ multiplex PCR. This table holds roughly 9,300 clones, around 86% found once. CDR1 and CDR2 from the germline V gene are SGHAT and FQNNGV. The J segment lost 2 bases and the V segment lost 6 bases, leaving 17 bases of the junction unmatched. CDR3 length equals 19 residues. The data are from a study of chemoradiotherapy in HPV16-positive cancers. General study results and limits: The functional HPV-specific definition rests on just two HPV16-positive patients. During treatment, candidate HPV-specific clones and E7-related motifs expanded in tumor. Better recurrence-free survival went with HPV-responsive T-cell expansion in HPV16-positive patients.

This clonotype was obtained from a human donor with HPV-associated anogenital cancer. The input for sequencing was blood, taken from a patient who underwent chemoradiotherapy. The chain employs TRBV11-2 and TRBJ2-1; 9 bases map to TRBD2. The CDR3 coding sequence is TGTGCCAGCAGTTTGAGCCCACCGGGCGGGGGGGACGCCTACAATGAGCAGTTCTTC. It translates to CASSLSPPGGGDAYNEQFF.